This entry describes one T cell receptor beta chain. The sample has other DNA sequences that encode this CDR3 too. PCR employed 60 Vbeta and 13 Jbeta primers. Generated by immunoSEQ multiplex PCR, the TCRdb table keeps only in-frame clones and is missing some. The sample lists over 200,000 clones; 75% to 90% were seen once. The data derive from a study of cytomegalovirus exposure and HLA in healthy donors. CDR1 SEHNR and CDR2 FQNEAQ come from the germline V gene (reference sequence). The V gene end was trimmed by 3 bases and the J gene end by 5 bases; junction bases not matched to a gene: 6. The CDR3 covers 17 residues.

The chain combines TRBV7-9 with TRBJ2-5; the match to TRBD2 covers 16 bases. Sequencing was done on a sample of PBMCs. The TCR originated in a woman under 30 in good health and CMV-seronegative. The CDR3 loop reads CASSFPGLAGGQETQYF. CDR3 nucleotides: TGTGCCAGCAGCTTTCCGGGACTAGCGGGAGGGCAGGAGACCCAGTACTTC.